Below, 20 T cell receptor beta chains from the same sample are listed, as sequenced in a study of CD8 T cells in Susac syndrome. Random hexamers were used to reverse transcribe the RNA input (0.5 to 1 ug). TCRdb fed the immunoSEQ multiplex PCR reads into MiXCR, producing one record per CDR3 protein. The profile shows 180,000 or so distinct CDR3 sequences, about 95% of them singletons. The specimen was CD4+ T cells from PBMCs. The receptors originated from a human donor in good health.

The chain has TRBV27 and TRBJ1-1; D remains unclear. Germline CDR1 and CDR2: MNHEY and SMNVEV (reference sequence). CDR3 length: 14 residues. V shed 6 bases and J shed 1 base, with 12 bases lying between them. The CDR3 loop is CASSVWGENTEAFF. The CDR3 DNA follows: TGTGCCAGCAGCGTATGGGGAGAGAACACTGAAGCTTTCTTT.

V gene TRBV30 combines with J gene TRBJ1-5; TRBD1 is a possible D gene (5 bases). CDR3 length: 13 residues. V lost 5 bases, J lost 5 bases, and 13 bases lay in between. Looked up from germline, CDR1 is GTSNPN and CDR2 is SVGIG (reference sequence). CDR3 amino acids: CAWGTGTYQPQHF. The CDR3, as DNA: TGTGCCTGGGGCACCGGGACCTATCAGCCCCAGCATTTT. Filled out from reference TRBV30 and TRBJ1-5, the complete variable domain reads SQTIHQWPATLVQPVGSPLSLECTVEGTSNPNLYWYRQAAGRGLQLLFYSVGIGQISSEVPQNLSASRPQDRQFILSSKKLLLSDSGFYLCAWGTGTYQPQHFGDGTRLSIL.

The V and J genes are TRBV6-2 or TRBV6-3 and TRBJ1-2; D not resolved. Trimming removed 2 bases at V and 6 bases at J, with 13 bases between. Germline V gives CDR1 MNHEY, CDR2 SVGEGT. The CDR3 has 14 amino acids. Here the CDR3 reads CASSYKMGVDGYTF. CDR3 DNA: TGTGCCAGCAGTTACAAGATGGGAGTGGATGGCTACACCTTC.

V gene TRBV28 combines with J gene TRBJ1-4; 10 bases agree with TRBD1. The CDR3 is 15 residues long. Germline V gives CDR1 MDHEN, CDR2 SYDVKM. V shed 6 bases, J shed 5 bases, and the junction held 6 bases outside the gene matches. The CDR3 region has the DNA TGTGCCAGCAGCAGGAAGGGACAGGGGAATGAAAAACTGTTTTTT. Protein product: CASSRKGQGNEKLFF.

The chain couples TRBV20-1 to TRBJ2-1; D perhaps matches TRBD2 (6 bases). CDR1 and CDR2 (germline): DFQATT, SNEGSKA (reference sequence). The length of the CDR3 is 11 residues. Trimming cost V 7 bases and J 4 bases, with 8 bases left between them. CDR3 loop: CSVAEYNEQFF. The CDR3 DNA sequence: TGCAGTGTAGCGGAATACAATGAGCAGTTCTTC.

The rearrangement joins TRBV9 to TRBJ1-1; D not resolved. The germline V and J ends were trimmed by 4 bases and 2 bases, with 12 bases remaining between them. This CDR3 has 14 amino acids. Looked up from germline, CDR1 is SGDLS and CDR2 is YYNGEE. The DNA for the CDR3 is TGTGCCAGCAGCCCCCAAACCCTTAACACTGAAGCTTTCTTT. It translates to CASSPQTLNTEAFF.

CDR3 DNA sequence: TGTGCCAGCAGCTTAAGTCGAGGGGACATTCAGTACTTC. This codes for CASSLSRGDIQYF. The chain recombines TRBV7-2 with TRBJ2-4, with D perhaps assigned TRBD1 or TRBD2 (5 bases each). The V gene lost 2 bases and the J gene lost 8 bases, with 10 bases spanning the gap. The CDR3 sequence is 13 residues long. CDR1 is SGHTA, CDR2 FQGNSA, per germline.

The chain joins TRBV2 to TRBJ2-2, with 9 bases lining up with TRBD1. The CDR3 runs 15 residues. V lost 6 bases, J lost 4 bases, and 6 bases stayed unmatched. Per the germline V gene, CDR1 is SNHLY and CDR2 is FYNNEI. CDR3 residues: CASRRGTGSTGELFF. The CDR3 DNA is TGTGCCAGCAGGAGAGGGACAGGGAGCACCGGGGAGCTGTTTTTT.

The chain combines TRBV27 with TRBJ1-1; D is uncertain. Germline-derived CDR1 and CDR2 are MNHEY and SMNVEV (reference sequence). The CDR3 is 17 amino acids. V lost 2 bases, J lost 2 bases, and 18 bases lay in between. As DNA, the CDR3 is TGTGCCAGCAGTTTACAGGTCCCCGCGCTGAGCAACACTGAAGCTTTCTTT. Translation gives CASSLQVPALSNTEAFF.

The rearrangement uses TRBV5-1 and TRBJ2-5, with a weak D call TRBD2 (5 bases). Germline values: CDR1 SGHRS, CDR2 YFSETQ. There are 14 residues in the CDR3. Trimming left V 0 bases short and J 2 bases short, with 8 bases between. CDR3 DNA sequence: TGCGCCAGCAGCTTGGGAGGGCCGCAAGAGACCCAGTACTTC. Protein sequence: CASSLGGPQETQYF.

CDR3 loop: CASSLGERQFDNEQFF. CDR3 DNA: TGTGCCAGCAGCTTAGGGGAGAGACAGTTCGACAATGAGCAGTTCTTC. This chain joins TRBV7-9 and TRBJ2-1, with D perhaps matching TRBD1 or TRBD2 (5 bases each). The ends were cut back, 1 base at V and 5 bases at J, with 15 bases in the middle. Per the germline V gene, CDR1 is SEHNR and CDR2 is FQNEAQ (reference sequence). This CDR3 is 16 amino acids long.

The gene calls are TRBV20-1 and TRBJ2-1, with TRBD2 identical over 8 bases. Germline V CDR1 and CDR2: DFQATT, SNEGSKA (reference sequence). The CDR3 extends over 14 amino acids. V shed 6 bases, J shed 6 bases, and the junction held 10 bases outside the gene matches. The CDR3 DNA sequence: TGCAGTGCCAGGCGGGAGGAGGGGCTCAATGAGCAGTTCTTC. This translates into CSARREEGLNEQFF.

This clonotype showed up just once. This chain links TRBV7-2 with TRBJ2-1; tentatively, D is TRBD1 (6 bases). Trimming cost V 5 bases and J 6 bases, with 14 bases left between them. The CDR3 has 14 residues. Germline lookup yields CDR1 SGHTA and CDR2 FQGNSA. CDR3 protein: CASSLPGHLNEQFF. The CDR3 DNA follows: TGTGCCAGCAGCCTACCGGGACACCTCAATGAGCAGTTCTTC.

V is TRBV20-1 and J is TRBJ2-7; 11 nucleotides line up with TRBD1. The length of the CDR3 is 14 residues. In germline, CDR1 is DFQATT, CDR2 SNEGSKA (reference sequence). V was clipped by 5 bases and J by 2 bases; unmatched bases: 5. The CDR3 is CSAPDRGLTYEQYF. The CDR3 DNA reads TGCAGTGCTCCGGACAGGGGGCTCACCTACGAGCAGTACTTC.

This rearrangement joins TRBV20-1 to TRBJ2-7, with a possible D match to TRBD1 (6 bases). The CDR3 is made up of 14 amino acids. Germline CDR1 reads DFQATT; CDR2 reads SNEGSKA (reference sequence). Trimming took 6 bases from V and 5 from J, leaving 20 bases between them. In nucleotides, the CDR3 is TGCAGTGCGCCTACCAACAGGGCCGGGGACGAGCAGTACTTC. The encoded protein is CSAPTNRAGDEQYF.

This rearrangement joins TRBV7-2 to TRBJ2-3; D is undetermined. The V gene lost 5 bases and the J gene lost 2 bases, with 14 bases spanning the gap. This CDR3 is built from 15 residues. Germline V lookup: CDR1 SGHTA, CDR2 FQGNSA. The CDR3 sequence: CASSPGWSYTDTQYF. CDR3 sequence (DNA): TGTGCCAGCAGCCCAGGATGGTCATACACAGATACGCAGTATTTT.

The chain recombines TRBV29-1 with TRBJ2-1; TRBD2 aligns across 15 bases. Germline V gene sequence: CDR1 SQVTM, CDR2 ANQGSEA. With V trimmed by 7 bases and J by 8 bases, 6 bases remained unmatched. The CDR3 has 14 amino acids. The CDR3 DNA is TGCAGCGCCAGGACTAGCGGGAGGGGACATGAGCAGTTCTTC. Its translation: CSARTSGRGHEQFF.

The chain joins TRBV30 to TRBJ2-1; TRBD2 matches at 12 bases. Germline CDR1 GTSNPN, CDR2 SVGIG (reference sequence). V trimming: 4 bases; J trimming: 9 bases; junction bases outside the gene matches: 1. The CDR3 runs 12 residues. This CDR3 is CAWTTSGSEQFF. In nucleotides, the CDR3 is TGTGCCTGGACGACTAGCGGGAGTGAGCAGTTCTTC.

The DNA for the CDR3 is TGTGCCACCAGTGATTCGAGACAGGTGCGGGCCGGGGAGCTGTTTTTT. Translating gives CATSDSRQVRAGELFF. V usage is TRBV24-1 and J usage is TRBJ2-2, with D possibly being TRBD1 (6 bases). CDR3 length: 16 residues. Germline V CDR1 and CDR2: KGHDR, SFDVKD. The V gene lost 2 bases and the J gene lost 6 bases, with 15 bases spanning the gap.

The V call is TRBV5-1, the J call TRBJ2-7, with D perhaps TRBD2 (5 bases). V dropped 4 bases and J dropped 1 base, with 12 bases sitting between them. Germline V gives CDR1 SGHRS, CDR2 YFSETQ. The CDR3 has 14 amino acids. CDR3 in amino acids: CASSPEGRSYEQYF. The CDR3 bases are TGCGCCAGCAGCCCAGAGGGCAGGTCCTACGAGCAGTACTTC.